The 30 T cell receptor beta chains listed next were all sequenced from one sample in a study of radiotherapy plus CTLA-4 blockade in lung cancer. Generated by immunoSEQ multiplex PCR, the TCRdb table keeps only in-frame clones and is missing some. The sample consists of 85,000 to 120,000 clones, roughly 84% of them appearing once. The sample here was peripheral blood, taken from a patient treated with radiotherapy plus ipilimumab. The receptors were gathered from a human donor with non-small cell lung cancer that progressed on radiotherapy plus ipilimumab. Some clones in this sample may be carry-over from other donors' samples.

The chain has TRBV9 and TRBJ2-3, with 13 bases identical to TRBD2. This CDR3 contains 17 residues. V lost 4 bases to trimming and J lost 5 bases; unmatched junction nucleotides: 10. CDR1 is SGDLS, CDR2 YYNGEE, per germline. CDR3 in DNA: TGTGCCAGCAGCTTCTCGGGACTAGCGGGGACACAAGATACGCAGTATTTT. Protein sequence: CASSFSGLAGTQDTQYF. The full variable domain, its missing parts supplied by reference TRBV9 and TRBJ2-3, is DSGVTQTPKHLITATGQRVTLRCSPRSGDLSVYWYQQSLDQGLQFLIQYYNGEERAKGNILERFSAQQFPDLHSELNLSSLELGDSALYFCASSFSGLAGTQDTQYFGPGTRLTVL.

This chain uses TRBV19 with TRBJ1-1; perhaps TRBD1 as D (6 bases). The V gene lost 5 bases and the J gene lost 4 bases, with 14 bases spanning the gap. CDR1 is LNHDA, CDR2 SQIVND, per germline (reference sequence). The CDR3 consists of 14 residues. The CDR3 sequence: CASSPSGVGTEAFF. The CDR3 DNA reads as TGTGCCAGTAGTCCCTCAGGGGTGGGCACTGAAGCTTTCTTT.

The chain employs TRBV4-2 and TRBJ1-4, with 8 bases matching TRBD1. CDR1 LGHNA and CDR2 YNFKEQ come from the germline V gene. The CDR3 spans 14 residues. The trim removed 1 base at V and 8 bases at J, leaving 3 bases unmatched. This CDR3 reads CASSQGTGFEKLFF. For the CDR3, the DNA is TGTGCCAGCAGCCAAGGGACAGGGTTCGAAAAACTGTTTTTT.

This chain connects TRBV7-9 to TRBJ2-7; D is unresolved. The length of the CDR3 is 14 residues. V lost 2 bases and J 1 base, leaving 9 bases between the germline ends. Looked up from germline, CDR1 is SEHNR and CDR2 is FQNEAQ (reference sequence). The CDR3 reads CASSLLGRSYEQYF. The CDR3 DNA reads TGTGCCAGCAGCTTACTCGGGCGTTCCTACGAGCAGTACTTC.

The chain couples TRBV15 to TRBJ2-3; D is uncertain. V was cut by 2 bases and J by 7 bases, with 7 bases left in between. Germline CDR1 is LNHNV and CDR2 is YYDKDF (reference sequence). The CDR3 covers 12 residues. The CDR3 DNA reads TGTGCCACCAGCAGAATCGAGAATACGCAGTATTTT. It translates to CATSRIENTQYF.

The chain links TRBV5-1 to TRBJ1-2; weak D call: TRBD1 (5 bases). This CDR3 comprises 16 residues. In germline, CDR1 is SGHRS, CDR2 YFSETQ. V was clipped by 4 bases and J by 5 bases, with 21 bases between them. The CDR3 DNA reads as TGCGCCAGCAGCACCGGGACGGTGGTGGACTTTTATGGCTACACCTTC. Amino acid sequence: CASSTGTVVDFYGYTF.

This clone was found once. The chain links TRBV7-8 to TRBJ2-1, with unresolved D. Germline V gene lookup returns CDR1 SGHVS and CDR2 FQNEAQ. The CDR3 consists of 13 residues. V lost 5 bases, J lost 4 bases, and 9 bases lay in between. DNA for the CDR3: TGTGCCAGCAGCCCAGTCCCATACAATGAGCAGTTCTTC. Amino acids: CASSPVPYNEQFF.

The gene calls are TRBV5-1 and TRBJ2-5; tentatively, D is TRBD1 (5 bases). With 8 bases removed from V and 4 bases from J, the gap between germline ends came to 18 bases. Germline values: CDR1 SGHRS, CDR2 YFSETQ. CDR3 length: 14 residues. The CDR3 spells CASNPGYWGETQYF. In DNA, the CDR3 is TGCGCCAGTAATCCAGGGTATTGGGGAGAGACCCAGTACTTC.

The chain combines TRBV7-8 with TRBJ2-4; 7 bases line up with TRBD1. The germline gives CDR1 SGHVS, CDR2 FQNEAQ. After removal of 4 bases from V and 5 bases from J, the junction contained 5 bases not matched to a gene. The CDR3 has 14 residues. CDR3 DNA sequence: TGTGCCAGCAGCTCTCAGGGGGTTGAAAACATTCAGTACTTC. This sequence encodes CASSSQGVENIQYF.

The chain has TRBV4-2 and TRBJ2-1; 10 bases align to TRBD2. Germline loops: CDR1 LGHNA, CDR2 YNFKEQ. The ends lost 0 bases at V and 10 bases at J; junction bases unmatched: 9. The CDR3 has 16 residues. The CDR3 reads CASSQDASGGGLEQFF. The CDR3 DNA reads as TGTGCCAGCAGCCAAGATGCTAGCGGGGGAGGATTGGAGCAGTTCTTC.

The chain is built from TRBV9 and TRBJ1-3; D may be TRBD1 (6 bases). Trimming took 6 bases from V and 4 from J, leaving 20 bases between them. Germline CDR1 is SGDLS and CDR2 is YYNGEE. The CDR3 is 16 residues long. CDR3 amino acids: CASTVSGGFPGNTIYF. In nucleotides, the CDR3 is TGTGCCAGCACGGTTTCCGGGGGCTTTCCCGGAAACACCATATATTTT.

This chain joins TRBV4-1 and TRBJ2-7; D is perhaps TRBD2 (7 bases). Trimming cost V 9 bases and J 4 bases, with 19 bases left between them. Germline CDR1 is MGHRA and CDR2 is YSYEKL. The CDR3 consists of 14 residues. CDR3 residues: CASGNTGRGYEQYF. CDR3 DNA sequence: TGCGCCAGTGGAAATACAGGGAGGGGGTACGAGCAGTACTTC.

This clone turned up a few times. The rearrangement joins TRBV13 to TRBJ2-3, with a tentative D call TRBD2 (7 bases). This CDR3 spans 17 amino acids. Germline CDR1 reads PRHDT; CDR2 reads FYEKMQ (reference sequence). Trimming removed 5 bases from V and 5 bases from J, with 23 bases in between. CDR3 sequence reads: CASSEPMGGQGLDTQYF. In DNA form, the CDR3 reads TGTGCCAGCAGCGAACCAATGGGAGGGCAGGGGCTAGATACGCAGTATTTT.

The CDR3 sequence is CASSTGGQPQHF. The CDR3 coding sequence is TGTGCCAGCAGTACCGGGGGTCAGCCCCAGCATTTT. The chain combines TRBV6-5 with TRBJ1-5; the D gene is possibly TRBD1 (5 bases). The CDR3 is 12 amino acids. Germline CDR1 reads MNHEY; CDR2 reads SVGAGI. The V end lost 5 bases, the J end lost 6 bases, and 8 bases lay between the germline ends.

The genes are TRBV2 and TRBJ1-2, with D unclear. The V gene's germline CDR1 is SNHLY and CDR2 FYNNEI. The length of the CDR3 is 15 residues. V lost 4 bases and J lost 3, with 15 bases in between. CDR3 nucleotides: TGTGCCAGCAGTGCTAGCGAGGGAGCGGACTATGGCTACACCTTC. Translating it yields CASSASEGADYGYTF.

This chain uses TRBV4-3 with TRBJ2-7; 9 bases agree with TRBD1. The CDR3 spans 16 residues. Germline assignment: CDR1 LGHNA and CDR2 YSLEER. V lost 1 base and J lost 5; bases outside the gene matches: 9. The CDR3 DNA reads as TGCGCCAGCAGCCAAGTTGAGGGACAGGGTCTGGACGAGCAGTACTTC. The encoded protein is CASSQVEGQGLDEQYF.

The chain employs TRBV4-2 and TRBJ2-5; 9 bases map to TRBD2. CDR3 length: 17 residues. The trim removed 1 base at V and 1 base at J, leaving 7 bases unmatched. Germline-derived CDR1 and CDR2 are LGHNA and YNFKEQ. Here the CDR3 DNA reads TGTGCCAGCAGCCAAGTGGGGGGGACTAGCACCCAAGAGACCCAGTACTTC. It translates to CASSQVGGTSTQETQYF.

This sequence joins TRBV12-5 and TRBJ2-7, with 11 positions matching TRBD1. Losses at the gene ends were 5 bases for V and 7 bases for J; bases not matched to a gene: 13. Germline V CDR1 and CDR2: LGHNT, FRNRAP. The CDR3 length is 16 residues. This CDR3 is CASGLTGTGGVGEQYF. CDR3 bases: TGTGCTAGTGGTCTGACCGGGACAGGGGGAGTGGGGGAGCAGTACTTC. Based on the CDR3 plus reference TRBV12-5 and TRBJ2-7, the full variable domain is DARVTQTPRHKVTEMGQEVTMRCQPILGHNTVFWYRQTMMQGLELLAYFRNRAPLDDSGMPKDRFSAEMPDATLATLKIQPSEPRDSAVYFCASGLTGTGGVGEQYFGPGTRLTVT.

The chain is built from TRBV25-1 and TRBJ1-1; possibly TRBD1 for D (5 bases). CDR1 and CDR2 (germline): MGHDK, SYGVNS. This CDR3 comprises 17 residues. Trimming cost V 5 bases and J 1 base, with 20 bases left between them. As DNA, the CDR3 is TGTGCCAGCAGTTCCTATATCCCGGGACCCCAGAACACTGAAGCTTTCTTT. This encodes CASSSYIPGPQNTEAFF.

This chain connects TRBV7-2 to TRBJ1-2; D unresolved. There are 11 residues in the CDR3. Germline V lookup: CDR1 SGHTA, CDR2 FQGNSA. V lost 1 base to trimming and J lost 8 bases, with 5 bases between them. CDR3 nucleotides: TGTGCCAGCAGCTTAGATGTCGGCTACACCTTC. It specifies CASSLDVGYTF.

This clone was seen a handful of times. The CDR3, as DNA: TGTGCCAGCAGCTTCGGGACAGGCAACACTGAAGCTTTCTTT. Encoded protein: CASSFGTGNTEAFF. J is TRBJ1-1 and V is TRBV7-9; 8 bases align to TRBD1. Germline CDR1 and CDR2: SEHNR and FQNEAQ (reference sequence). Germline trimming cut 3 bases from V and 2 bases from J; bases unmatched to any gene: 2. The CDR3 has 14 residues.

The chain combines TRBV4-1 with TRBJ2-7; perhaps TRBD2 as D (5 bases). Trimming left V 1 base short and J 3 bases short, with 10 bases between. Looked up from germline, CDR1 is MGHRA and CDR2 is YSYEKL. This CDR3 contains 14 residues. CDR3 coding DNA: TGCGCCAGCAGCCAAGTCGCGGGCATCTACGAGCAGTACTTC. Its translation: CASSQVAGIYEQYF.

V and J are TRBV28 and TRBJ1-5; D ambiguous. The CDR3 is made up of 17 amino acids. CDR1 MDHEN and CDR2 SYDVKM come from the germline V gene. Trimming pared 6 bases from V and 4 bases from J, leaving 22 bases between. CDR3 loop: CASSRVPREFGNQPQHF. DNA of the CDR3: TGTGCCAGCAGCAGAGTTCCCCGAGAATTTGGGAATCAGCCCCAGCATTTT.

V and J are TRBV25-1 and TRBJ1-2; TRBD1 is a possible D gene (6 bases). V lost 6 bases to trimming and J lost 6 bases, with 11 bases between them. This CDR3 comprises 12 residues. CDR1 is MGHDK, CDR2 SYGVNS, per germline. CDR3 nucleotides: TGTGCCAGCAGCTGGTCAGGGGATGGCTACACCTTC. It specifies CASSWSGDGYTF.

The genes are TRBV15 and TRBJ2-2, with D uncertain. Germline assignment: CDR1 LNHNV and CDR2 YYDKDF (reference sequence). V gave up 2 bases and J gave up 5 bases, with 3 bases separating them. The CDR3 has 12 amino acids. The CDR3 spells CATSRRTGELFF. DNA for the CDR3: TGTGCCACCAGCAGAAGAACCGGGGAGCTGTTTTTT.

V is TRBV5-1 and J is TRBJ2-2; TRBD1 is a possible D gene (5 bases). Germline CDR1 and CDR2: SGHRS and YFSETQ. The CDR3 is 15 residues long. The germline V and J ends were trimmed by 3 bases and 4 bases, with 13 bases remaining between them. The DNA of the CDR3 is TGCGCCAGCAGCTCCAGACAGAGCTTCACCGGGGAGCTGTTTTTT. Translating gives CASSSRQSFTGELFF.

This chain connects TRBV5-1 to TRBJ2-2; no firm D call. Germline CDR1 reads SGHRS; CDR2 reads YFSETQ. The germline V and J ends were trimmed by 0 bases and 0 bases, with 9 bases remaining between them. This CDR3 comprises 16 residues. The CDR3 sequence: CASSLVWAANTGELFF. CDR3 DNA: TGCGCCAGCAGCTTGGTCTGGGCGGCGAACACCGGGGAGCTGTTTTTT.

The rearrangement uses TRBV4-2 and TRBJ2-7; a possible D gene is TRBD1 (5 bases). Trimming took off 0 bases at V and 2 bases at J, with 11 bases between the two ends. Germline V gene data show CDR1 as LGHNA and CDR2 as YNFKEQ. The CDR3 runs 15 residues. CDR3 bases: TGTGCCAGCAGCCAAGATAGGTCCAGGGCCTACGAGCAGTACTTC. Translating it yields CASSQDRSRAYEQYF.

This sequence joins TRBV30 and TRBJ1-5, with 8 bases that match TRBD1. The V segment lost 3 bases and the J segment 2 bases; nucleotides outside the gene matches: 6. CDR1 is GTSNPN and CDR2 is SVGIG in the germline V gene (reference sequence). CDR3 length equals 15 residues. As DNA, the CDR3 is TGTGCCTGGAGACGTCAGGGGGCTGGCAATCAGCCCCAGCATTTT. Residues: CAWRRQGAGNQPQHF.

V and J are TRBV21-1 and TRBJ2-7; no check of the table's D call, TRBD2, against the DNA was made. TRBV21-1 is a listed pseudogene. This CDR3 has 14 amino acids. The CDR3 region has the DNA TGTGCCAGCAGCCCTACCGGGGAAGTGAGGGAGCAGTACTTC. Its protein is CASSPTGEVREQYF.